These 3 T cell receptor beta chains share one sample of origin, sequenced in a study of blood T cell repertoires in COVID-19. The protocol was immunoSEQ multiplex PCR, while the TCRdb copy is restricted to in-frame clones and leaves out a portion. In the table there are about 320,000 clones, roughly 85% of which are singletons. The sequenced sample was PBMCs or T cells enriched from blood (not recorded which). Receptors originate from a woman in her twenties or thirties who had been exposed to COVID-19.

A single count supports this clone. This chain links TRBV7-8 with TRBJ2-3; 10 bases map to TRBD1. Germline loops: CDR1 SGHVS, CDR2 FQNEAQ. V lost 4 bases, J lost 2 bases, and 9 bases stayed unmatched. This CDR3 is 17 amino acids long. CDR3 DNA sequence: TGTGCCAGCAGCTCTTTTACCGGGACAGGGGTCACAGATACGCAGTATTTT. This gives the protein CASSSFTGTGVTDTQYF.

The rearrangement uses TRBV5-1 and TRBJ1-5; D perhaps matches TRBD1 (5 bases). V was pared by 0 bases and J by 3 bases, with 10 bases between. The CDR3 runs 15 residues. Germline CDR1 SGHRS, CDR2 YFSETQ. CDR3 region: CASSLGGGDNQPQHF. DNA of the CDR3: TGCGCCAGCAGCTTGGGTGGAGGGGACAATCAGCCCCAGCATTTT.

This clone was observed a single time. V gene TRBV6-5 combines with J gene TRBJ2-7, with 10 positions matching TRBD2. CDR3 length equals 15 residues. V was pared by 1 base and J by 4 bases, with 4 bases of the junction left unmatched. Germline CDR1 MNHEY, CDR2 SVGAGI. In nucleotides, the CDR3 is TGTGCCAGCAGTTACTATTCTAGCGGGAGTTACGAGCAGTACTTC. This encodes CASSYYSSGSYEQYF.